The 9 T cell receptor beta chains listed next were all sequenced from one sample in a study of response to subunit inactivated influenza vaccine. TCRdb analysed the RT-PCR reads with MiXCR anew, one entry per CDR3 protein. The repertoire has about 540,000 distinct CDR3 sequences, under 30% of them found once; the top ten carry around 2.8%. The same sample was also studied in work on T cells expressing NK-cell markers. From that paper: Libraries used 5'RACE template switching adding universal primer site and UMIs.

Sequencing used CD4+ T cells sorted from PBMCs, obtained about 11 days after vaccination. The receptors stem from a man aged 50 to 60 who received an inactivated influenza vaccine.

This clonotype came up many times. This sequence joins TRBV2 and TRBJ2-2, with D maybe TRBD2 (5 bases). Germline-derived CDR1 and CDR2 are SNHLY and FYNNEI. V lost 7 bases, J lost 4 bases, and 13 bases lay in between. The CDR3 spans 14 residues. The CDR3 nucleotides read TGTGCCAGCAAGCGGCTAGCTAGCACCGGGGAGCTGTTTTTT. It yields the protein CASKRLASTGELFF.

V is TRBV10-2 and J is TRBJ2-3, with 9 nucleotides matching TRBD1. From germline, CDR1 is WSHSY and CDR2 SAAADI. The CDR3 consists of 16 residues. The V segment lost 1 base and the J segment 3 bases; nucleotides outside the gene matches: 5. The CDR3 here is CASSEWTGARTDTQYF. For the CDR3, the DNA is TGCGCCAGCAGTGAGTGGACAGGGGCGAGGACAGATACGCAGTATTTT.

The V gene is TRBV12-3 or TRBV12-4, the J gene TRBJ2-7, with TRBD1 matching 9 bases. J was trimmed by 7 bases and V by 6 bases; bases with no gene match: 10. The CDR3 consists of 14 residues. The CDR3 DNA sequence: TGTGCCAGCAGCCCTGACAGGGGGAAAAGGGAGCAGTACTTC. Protein: CASSPDRGKREQYF.

The V gene is TRBV5-5, the J gene TRBJ2-1; 11 bases map to TRBD1. The V gene end was trimmed by 3 bases and the J gene end by 9 bases; junction bases not matched to a gene: 8. This CDR3 spans 15 amino acids. Germline CDR1 and CDR2: SGHKS and YYEKEE (reference sequence). The CDR3 sequence: CASSWTGGSAAEQFF. The CDR3, as DNA: TGTGCCAGCAGCTGGACAGGGGGCTCCGCGGCTGAGCAGTTCTTC.

CDR3 nucleotides: TGTGCCAGCAGCTTGGTCAAAGAGACCCAGTACTTC. This gives the protein CASSLVKETQYF. The chain uses TRBV7-8 and TRBJ2-5; D is ambiguous. The CDR3 runs to 12 residues. Deletions cut 3 bases from V and 3 bases from J, with 5 bases between. In germline, CDR1 is SGHVS, CDR2 FQNEAQ.

This clonotype appeared a few times. This chain joins TRBV6-2 or TRBV6-3 and TRBJ2-5, with TRBD1 identical over 7 bases. The CDR3 contains 17 residues. The junction had 17 bases not matched to a gene; V was cut back by 5 bases and J by 5 bases. The germline gives CDR1 MNHEY, CDR2 SVGEGT. The CDR3 region is CASSPMSGHLRGETQYF. Written as DNA, the CDR3 is TGTGCCAGCAGTCCGATGAGCGGCCACCTCAGGGGGGAGACCCAGTACTTC.

This clonotype has only a few counts. The gene calls are TRBV28 and TRBJ2-7, with D perhaps being TRBD1 or TRBD2 (5 bases each). Germline assignment: CDR1 MDHEN and CDR2 SYDVKM. The CDR3 contains 14 residues. V was clipped by 5 bases and J by 4 bases, with 15 bases between them. Here the CDR3 reads CASSNPGLKYEQYF. The CDR3, as DNA: TGTGCCAGCAGTAATCCGGGGCTGAAGTACGAGCAGTACTTC.

This clonotype was seen only a few times. The chain has TRBV6-1 and TRBJ1-1; D may be TRBD1 (5 bases). V gave up 7 bases and J gave up 1 base, with 13 bases separating them. Germline loops: CDR1 MNHNS, CDR2 SASEGT. The CDR3 is made up of 14 amino acids. CDR3 in amino acids: CASIGTRPNTEAFF. CDR3 DNA: TGTGCCAGCATTGGGACTAGACCGAACACTGAAGCTTTCTTT.

This clonotype was counted a few times. The rearrangement uses TRBV20-1 and TRBJ1-4; 8 positions match TRBD1. Germline values: CDR1 DFQATT, CDR2 SNEGSKA (reference sequence). With 4 bases clipped from V and 4 bases from J, the junction kept 5 bases outside the gene matches. This CDR3 spans 14 amino acids. The CDR3 bases are TGCAGTGCTACCTCACAGGGGGATAATGAAAAACTGTTTTTT. It translates to CSATSQGDNEKLFF.